Sequencing of this TCR beta chain was carried out in a study of PD-1 blockade in classical Hodgkin lymphoma. Study-wide results and limits: Prior therapy or disease activity may underlie the repertoire differences, whose causes remain undefined.

Brentuximab vedotin exposure varied, and every patient relapsed after autologous stem cell transplantation. Magnetic depletion of unwanted cells isolated CD4+ T cells from thawed PBMCs. Repertoires were generated with immunoSEQ multiplex PCR, while TCRdb's copy carries only in-frame clones and drops some. The profile covers 30,000 to 35,000 clones, with approximately 92% appearing a single time and 0.2% to 0.3% taken by the ten largest. A word on this clone: Its antigen is unidentified.

Germline CDR1 and CDR2: GTSNPN and SVGIG (reference sequence). The CDR3 is 14 residues long. Trimming removed 0 bases from V and 4 bases from J, with 10 bases in between. V and J are TRBV30 and TRBJ2-1; D is possibly TRBD1 or TRBD2 (5 bases each). The source was CD4+ T cells from blood, collected at baseline. The source is a human donor with classical Hodgkin lymphoma. In DNA form, the CDR3 reads TGTGCCTGGAGTGTCGGGACGGCTTACAATGAGCAGTTCTTC. Amino acid sequence: CAWSVGTAYNEQFF.